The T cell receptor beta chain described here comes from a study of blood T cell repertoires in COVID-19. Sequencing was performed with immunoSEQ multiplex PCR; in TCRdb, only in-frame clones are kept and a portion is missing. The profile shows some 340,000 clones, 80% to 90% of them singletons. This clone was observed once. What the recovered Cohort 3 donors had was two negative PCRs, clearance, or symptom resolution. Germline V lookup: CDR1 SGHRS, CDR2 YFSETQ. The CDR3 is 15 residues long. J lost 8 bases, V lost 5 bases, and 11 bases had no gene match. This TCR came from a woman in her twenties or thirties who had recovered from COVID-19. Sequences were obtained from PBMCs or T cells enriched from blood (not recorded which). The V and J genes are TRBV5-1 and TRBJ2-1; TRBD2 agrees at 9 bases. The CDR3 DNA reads TGCGCCAGCAGTCCCGTTAGCGGGGGATGGGATGAGCAGTTCTTC. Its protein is CASSPVSGGWDEQFF.